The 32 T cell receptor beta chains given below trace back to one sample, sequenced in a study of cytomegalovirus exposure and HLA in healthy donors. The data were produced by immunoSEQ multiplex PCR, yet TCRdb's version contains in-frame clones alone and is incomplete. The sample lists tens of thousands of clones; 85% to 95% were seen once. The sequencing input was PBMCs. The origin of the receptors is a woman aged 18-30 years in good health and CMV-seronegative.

The CDR3 region is CASTHRGDGGANVLTF. In DNA form, the CDR3 reads TGCGCCAGCACACACAGGGGAGATGGTGGGGCCAACGTCCTGACTTTC. The rearrangement joins TRBV5-1 to TRBJ2-6; TRBD1 matches 7 bases. V gave up 6 bases and J gave up 3 bases; unmatched junction bases: 9. Germline V gene data show CDR1 as SGHRS and CDR2 as YFSETQ. This CDR3 comprises 16 residues.

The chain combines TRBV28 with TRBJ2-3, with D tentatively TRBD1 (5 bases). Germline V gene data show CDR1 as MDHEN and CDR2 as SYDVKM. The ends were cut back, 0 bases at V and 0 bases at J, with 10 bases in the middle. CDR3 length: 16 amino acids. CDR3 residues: CASSLWDTSSTDTQYF. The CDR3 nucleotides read TGTGCCAGCAGTTTATGGGACACCTCTAGCACAGATACGCAGTATTTT.

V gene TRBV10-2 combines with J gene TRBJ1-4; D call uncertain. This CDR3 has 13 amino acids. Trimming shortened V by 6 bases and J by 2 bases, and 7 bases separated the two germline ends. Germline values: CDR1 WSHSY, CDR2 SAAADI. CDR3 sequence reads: CASRRLTNEKLFF. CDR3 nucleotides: TGCGCCAGCAGAAGACTTACTAATGAAAAACTGTTTTTT.

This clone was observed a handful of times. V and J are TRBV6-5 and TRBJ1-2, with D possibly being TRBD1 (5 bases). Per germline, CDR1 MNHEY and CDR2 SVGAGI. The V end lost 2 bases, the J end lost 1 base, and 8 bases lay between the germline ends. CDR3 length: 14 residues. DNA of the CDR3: TGTGCCAGCAGTTACCGACAGCTTAACTATGGCTACACCTTC. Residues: CASSYRQLNYGYTF.

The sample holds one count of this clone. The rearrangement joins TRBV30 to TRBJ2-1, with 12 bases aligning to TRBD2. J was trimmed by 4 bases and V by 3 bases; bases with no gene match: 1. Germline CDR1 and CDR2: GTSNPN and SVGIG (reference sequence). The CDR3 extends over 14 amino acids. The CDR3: CAWRGTSGYNEQFF. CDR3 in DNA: TGTGCCTGGAGGGGGACTAGCGGGTACAATGAGCAGTTCTTC.

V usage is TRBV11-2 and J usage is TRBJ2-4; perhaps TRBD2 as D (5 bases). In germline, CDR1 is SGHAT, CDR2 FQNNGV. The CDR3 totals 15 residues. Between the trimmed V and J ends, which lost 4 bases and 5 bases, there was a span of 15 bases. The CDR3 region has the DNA TGTGCCAGCAGCTCGACACTAGGCCCGGAAAACATTCAGTACTTC. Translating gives CASSSTLGPENIQYF.

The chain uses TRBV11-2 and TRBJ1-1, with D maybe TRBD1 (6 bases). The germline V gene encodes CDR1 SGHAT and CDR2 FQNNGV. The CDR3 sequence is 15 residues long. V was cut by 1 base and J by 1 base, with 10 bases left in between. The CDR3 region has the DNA TGTGCCAGCAGCTTAGCGGCAGGGGCGAACACTGAAGCTTTCTTT. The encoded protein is CASSLAAGANTEAFF.

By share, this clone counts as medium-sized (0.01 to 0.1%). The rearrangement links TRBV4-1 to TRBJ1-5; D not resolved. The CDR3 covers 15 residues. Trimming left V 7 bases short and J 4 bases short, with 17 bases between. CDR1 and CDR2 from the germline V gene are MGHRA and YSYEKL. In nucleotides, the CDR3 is TGCGCCAGCACCCTCATGCCTGGTAGTAATCAGCCCCAGCATTTT. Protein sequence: CASTLMPGSNQPQHF.

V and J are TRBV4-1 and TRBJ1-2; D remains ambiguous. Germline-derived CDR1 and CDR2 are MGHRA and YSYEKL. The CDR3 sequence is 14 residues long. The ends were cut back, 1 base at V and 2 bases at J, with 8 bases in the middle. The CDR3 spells CASSQGDMNYGYTF. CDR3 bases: TGCGCCAGCAGCCAAGGAGACATGAACTATGGCTACACCTTC.

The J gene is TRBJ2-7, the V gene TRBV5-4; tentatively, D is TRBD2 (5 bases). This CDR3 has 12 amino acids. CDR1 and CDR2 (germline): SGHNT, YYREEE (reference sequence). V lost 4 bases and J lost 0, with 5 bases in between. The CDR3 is CASSGSSYEQYF. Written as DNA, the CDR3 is TGTGCCAGCAGCGGGAGCTCCTACGAGCAGTACTTC.

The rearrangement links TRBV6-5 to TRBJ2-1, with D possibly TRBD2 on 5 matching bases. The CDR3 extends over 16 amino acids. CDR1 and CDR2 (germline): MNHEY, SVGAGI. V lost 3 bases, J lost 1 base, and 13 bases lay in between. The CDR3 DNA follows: TGTGCCAGCAGTTATACCCCTAGCTTATCCTACAATGAGCAGTTCTTC. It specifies CASSYTPSLSYNEQFF.

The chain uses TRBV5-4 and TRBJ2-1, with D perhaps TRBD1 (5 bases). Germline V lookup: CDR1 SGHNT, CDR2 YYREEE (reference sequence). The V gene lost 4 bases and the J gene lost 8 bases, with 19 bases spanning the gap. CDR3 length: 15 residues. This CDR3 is CASSPGPQGDDEQFF. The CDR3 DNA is TGTGCCAGCAGCCCCGGCCCCCAGGGCGACGATGAGCAGTTCTTC.

The DNA of the CDR3 is TGTGCCAGCTCACCAGCCAGGGGGGACAACAAGCAGTACTTC. Protein product: CASSPARGDNKQYF. This sequence joins TRBV18 and TRBJ2-7, with a possible D match to TRBD1 (7 bases). Germline V lookup: CDR1 KGHSH, CDR2 LQKENI. V lost 2 bases to trimming and J lost 8 bases, with 16 bases between them. The CDR3 contains 14 residues.

CDR3 protein: CASTLGQGNVYGYTF. The CDR3, as DNA: TGTGCCAGTACCTTAGGACAGGGGAACGTATATGGCTACACCTTC. This chain uses TRBV19 with TRBJ1-2; 9 bases are shared with TRBD1. The germline gives CDR1 LNHDA, CDR2 SQIVND (reference sequence). The CDR3 contains 15 residues. The V segment lost 7 bases and the J segment 5 bases; nucleotides outside the gene matches: 11.

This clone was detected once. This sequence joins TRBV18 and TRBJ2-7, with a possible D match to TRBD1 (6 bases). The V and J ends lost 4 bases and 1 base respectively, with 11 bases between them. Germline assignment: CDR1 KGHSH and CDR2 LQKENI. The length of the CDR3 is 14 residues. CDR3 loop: CASSRQDRSYEQYF. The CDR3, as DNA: TGTGCCAGCTCACGACAGGACAGATCCTACGAGCAGTACTTC.

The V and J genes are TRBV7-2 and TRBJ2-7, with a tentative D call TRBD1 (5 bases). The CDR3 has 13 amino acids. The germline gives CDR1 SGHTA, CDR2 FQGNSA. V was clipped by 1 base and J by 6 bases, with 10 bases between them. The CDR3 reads CASSLVQDGEQYF. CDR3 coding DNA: TGTGCCAGCAGCTTAGTACAGGACGGCGAGCAGTACTTC.

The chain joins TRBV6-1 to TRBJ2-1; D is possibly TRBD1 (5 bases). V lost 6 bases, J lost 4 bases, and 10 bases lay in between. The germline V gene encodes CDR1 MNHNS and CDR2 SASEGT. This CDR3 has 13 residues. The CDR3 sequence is CASRPDTYNEQFF. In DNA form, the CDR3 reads TGTGCCAGCAGGCCGGACACGTACAATGAGCAGTTCTTC.

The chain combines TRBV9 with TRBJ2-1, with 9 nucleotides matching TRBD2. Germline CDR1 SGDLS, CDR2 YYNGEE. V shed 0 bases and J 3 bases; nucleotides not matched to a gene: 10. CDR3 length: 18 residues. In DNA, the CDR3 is TGTGCCAGCAGCGTAGGTCTAGCGGGAAACCGAATCTACAATGAGCAGTTCTTC. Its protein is CASSVGLAGNRIYNEQFF.

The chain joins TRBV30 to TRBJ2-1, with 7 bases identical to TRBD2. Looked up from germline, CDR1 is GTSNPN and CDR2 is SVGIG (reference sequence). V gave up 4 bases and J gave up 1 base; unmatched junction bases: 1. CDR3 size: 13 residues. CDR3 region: CAWNSGSYNEQFF. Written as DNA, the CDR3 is TGTGCCTGGAATAGCGGGTCCTACAATGAGCAGTTCTTC.

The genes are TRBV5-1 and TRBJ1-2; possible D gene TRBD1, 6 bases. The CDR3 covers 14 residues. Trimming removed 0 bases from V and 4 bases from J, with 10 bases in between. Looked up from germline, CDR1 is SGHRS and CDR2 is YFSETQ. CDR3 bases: TGCGCCAGCAGCTTGGGGACAGTCCCCTATGGCTACACCTTC. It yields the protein CASSLGTVPYGYTF.

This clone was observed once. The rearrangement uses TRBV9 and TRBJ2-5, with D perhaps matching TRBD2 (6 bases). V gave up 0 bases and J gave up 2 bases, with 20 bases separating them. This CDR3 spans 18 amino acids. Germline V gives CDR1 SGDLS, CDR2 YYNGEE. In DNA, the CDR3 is TGTGCCAGCAGCGTAGCTGAGGAGGGACGGGACGGACAAGAGACCCAGTACTTC. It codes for CASSVAEEGRDGQETQYF. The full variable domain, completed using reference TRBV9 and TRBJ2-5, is DSGVTQTPKHLITATGQRVTLRCSPRSGDLSVYWYQQSLDQGLQFLIQYYNGEERAKGNILERFSAQQFPDLHSELNLSSLELGDSALYFCASSVAEEGRDGQETQYFGPGTRLLVL.

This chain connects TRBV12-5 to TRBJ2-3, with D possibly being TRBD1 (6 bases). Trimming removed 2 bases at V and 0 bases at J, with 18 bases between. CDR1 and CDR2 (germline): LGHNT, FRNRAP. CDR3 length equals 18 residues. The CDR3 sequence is CASGLRVRGIASTDTQYF. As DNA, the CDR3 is TGTGCTAGTGGTTTGAGGGTCAGGGGTATCGCTAGCACAGATACGCAGTATTTT.

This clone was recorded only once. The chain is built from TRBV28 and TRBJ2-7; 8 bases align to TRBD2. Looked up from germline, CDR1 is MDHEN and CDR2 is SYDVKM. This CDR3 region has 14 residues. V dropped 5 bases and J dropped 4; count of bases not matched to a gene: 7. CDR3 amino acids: CASSVVSGTYEQYF. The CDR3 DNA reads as TGTGCCAGCAGTGTGGTTAGCGGGACTTACGAGCAGTACTTC. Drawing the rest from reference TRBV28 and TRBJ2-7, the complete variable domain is DVKVTQSSRYLVKRTGEKVFLECVQDMDHENMFWYRQDPGLGLRLIYFSYDVKMKEKGDIPEGYSVSREKKERFSLILESASTNQTSMYLCASSVVSGTYEQYFGPGTRLTVT.

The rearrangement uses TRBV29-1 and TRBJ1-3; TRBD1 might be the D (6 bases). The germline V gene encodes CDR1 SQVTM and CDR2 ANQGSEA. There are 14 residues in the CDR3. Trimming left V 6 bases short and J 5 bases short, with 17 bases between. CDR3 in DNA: TGCAGCGTCGCACAGGGATTTGCGAGAAACACCATATATTTT. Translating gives CSVAQGFARNTIYF.

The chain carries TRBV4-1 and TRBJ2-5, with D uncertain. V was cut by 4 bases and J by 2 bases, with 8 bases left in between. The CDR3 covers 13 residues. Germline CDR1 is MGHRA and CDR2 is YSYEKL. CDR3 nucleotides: TGCGCCAGCAGCCGAAACCAGCAAGAGACCCAGTACTTC. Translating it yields CASSRNQQETQYF.

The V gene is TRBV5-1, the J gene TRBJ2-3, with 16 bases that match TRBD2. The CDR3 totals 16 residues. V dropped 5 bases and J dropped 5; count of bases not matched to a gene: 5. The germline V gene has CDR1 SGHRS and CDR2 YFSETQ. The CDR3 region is CASRPGLAGGGDTQYF. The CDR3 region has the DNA TGCGCCAGCAGGCCGGGACTAGCGGGGGGGGGAGATACGCAGTATTTT.

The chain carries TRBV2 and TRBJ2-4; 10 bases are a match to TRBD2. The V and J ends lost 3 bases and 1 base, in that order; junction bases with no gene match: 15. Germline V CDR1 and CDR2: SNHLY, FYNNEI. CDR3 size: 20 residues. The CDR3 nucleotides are TGTGCCAGCAGTGATTTTATCAGCGGGGGGGCCAGGGAGGCCAAAAACATTCAGTACTTC. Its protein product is CASSDFISGGAREAKNIQYF.

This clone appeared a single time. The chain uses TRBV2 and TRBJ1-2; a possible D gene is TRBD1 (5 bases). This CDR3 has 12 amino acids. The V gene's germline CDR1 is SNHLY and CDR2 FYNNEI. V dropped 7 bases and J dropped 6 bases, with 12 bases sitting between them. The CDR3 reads CASKSGLDGYTF. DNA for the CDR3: TGTGCCAGCAAGTCAGGGTTGGATGGCTACACCTTC.

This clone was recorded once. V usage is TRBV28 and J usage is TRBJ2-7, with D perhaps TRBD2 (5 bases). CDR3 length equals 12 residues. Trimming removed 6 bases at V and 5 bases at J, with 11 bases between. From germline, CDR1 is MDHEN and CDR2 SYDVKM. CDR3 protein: CASSPPGNEQYF. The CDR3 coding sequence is TGTGCCAGCAGCCCCCCGGGGAACGAGCAGTACTTC.

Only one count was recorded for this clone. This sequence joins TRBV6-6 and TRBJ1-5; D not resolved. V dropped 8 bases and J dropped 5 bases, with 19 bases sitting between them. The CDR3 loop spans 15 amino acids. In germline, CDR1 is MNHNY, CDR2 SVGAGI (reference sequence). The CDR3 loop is CASAVPHLDYQPQHF. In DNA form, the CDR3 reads TGTGCCAGCGCCGTACCCCACTTGGACTATCAGCCCCAGCATTTT.

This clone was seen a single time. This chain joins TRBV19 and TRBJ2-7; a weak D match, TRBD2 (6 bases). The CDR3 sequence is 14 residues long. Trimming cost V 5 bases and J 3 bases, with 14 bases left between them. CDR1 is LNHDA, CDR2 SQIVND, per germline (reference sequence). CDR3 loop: CASSGGPGLYEQYF. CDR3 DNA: TGTGCCAGTAGTGGCGGGCCGGGACTCTACGAGCAGTACTTC.

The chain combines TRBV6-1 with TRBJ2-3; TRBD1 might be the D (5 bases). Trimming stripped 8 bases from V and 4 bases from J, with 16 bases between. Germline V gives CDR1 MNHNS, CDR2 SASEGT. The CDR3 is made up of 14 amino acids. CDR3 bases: TGTGCCAGCGGCTTAGACAGAGCCTCAGATACGCAGTATTTT. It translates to CASGLDRASDTQYF.